The present entry profiles one TCR beta chain with its context. Its specificity is unknown. Germline-derived CDR1 and CDR2 are SGHRS and YFSETQ. Trimming shortened V by 4 bases and J by 0 bases, and 12 bases separated the two germline ends. This CDR3 has 15 amino acids. Here immunoSEQ multiplex PCR was the method, and the copy in TCRdb shows in-frame clones only, minus some. The sample has approximately 500,000 clones; about 95% are singletons. The data derive from a study of shared clonotypes between healthy human individuals. Whole-study results and caveats: As a rule, naive subsets had a larger estimated richness than memory subsets.

The study separated CD4+ cells into CD45RA+ naive and CD45RA-negative memory subsets. The gene calls are TRBV5-1 and TRBJ2-3; possible D gene TRBD1, 5 bases. The TCR sequence derives from a woman aged 25 to 39 in good health. The sample taken for sequencing was naive CD4+ T cells sorted from blood. As for subset: CD45RA+ positively selected. The CDR3 spells CASSKTEDSTDTQYF. CDR3 bases: TGCGCCAGCAGCAAGACAGAAGATAGCACAGATACGCAGTATTTT.